The source of this T cell receptor (beta chain) is a study of cytomegalovirus exposure and HLA in healthy donors. Worth noting for this clone: The antigen is undetermined.

The assay was immunoSEQ multiplex PCR, and TCRdb's table has in-frame clones only and misses some. The sample records approximately 76,000 clones, 94% being singletons. Findings of the study overall: TCR beta chains numbering approximately 150 were designated cytomegalovirus-associated.

CDR1 is SGDLS, CDR2 YYNGEE, per germline. CDR3 length: 14 residues. Trimming took off 4 bases at V and 6 bases at J, with 13 bases between the two ends. The sequencing sample was made of PBMCs. The chain carries TRBV9 and TRBJ1-4, with a tentative D call TRBD1 (5 bases). The receptor was isolated from a woman between 18 and 29 years old in good health and CMV-seropositive. The CDR3 DNA reads as TGTGCCAGCAGCTCACCAGCGGGGGATGAAAAACTGTTTTTT. This codes for CASSSPAGDEKLFF.